The 14 T cell receptor beta chains below come from one sample, sequenced in a study of blood T cell repertoires in COVID-19. The protocol was immunoSEQ multiplex PCR, while the TCRdb copy is restricted to in-frame clones and leaves out a portion. Here the sample spans fewer than 150,000 clones, roughly four fifths being singletons. The material sequenced was peripheral blood. These receptors all stem from a human donor in a cohort sampled during active COVID-19.

The gene calls are TRBV10-3 and TRBJ2-3; weak D call: TRBD1 (5 bases). V dropped 11 bases and J dropped 0 bases, with 18 bases sitting between them. The germline V gene has CDR1 ENHRY and CDR2 SYGVKD. This CDR3 spans 15 amino acids. The CDR3 sequence: CAACSTGPSTDTQYF. CDR3 in DNA: TGTGCCGCATGCTCCACAGGACCTAGCACAGATACGCAGTATTTT.

The chain has TRBV5-1 and TRBJ2-7, with 8 bases that match TRBD2. V shed 3 bases and J 2 bases; nucleotides not matched to a gene: 10. The CDR3 has 16 residues. CDR1 is SGHRS, CDR2 YFSETQ, per germline. CDR3 amino acids: CASSWTLAGPPYEQYF. As DNA, the CDR3 is TGCGCCAGCAGCTGGACCTTAGCGGGGCCGCCCTACGAGCAGTACTTC.

This chain uses TRBV6-6 with TRBJ1-4; 9 positions agree with TRBD1. CDR1 and CDR2 (germline): MNHNY, SVGAGI (reference sequence). This CDR3 has 15 residues. Trimming at V came to 7 bases and at J to 5 bases, leaving 8 bases not matched to a gene. The CDR3 protein is CASTDLGTGNEKLFF. The CDR3 DNA follows: TGTGCCAGCACCGATCTCGGGACAGGGAATGAAAAACTGTTTTTT.

This clone was counted a few times. V is TRBV30 and J is TRBJ2-7; TRBD1 is a possible D gene (5 bases). Trimming cost V 4 bases and J 5 bases, with 9 bases left between them. The length of the CDR3 is 11 residues. Looked up from germline, CDR1 is GTSNPN and CDR2 is SVGIG (reference sequence). The CDR3 nucleotides read TGTGCCTGGACAGGGATGAACGAGCAGTACTTC. This codes for CAWTGMNEQYF.

This chain uses TRBV6-4 with TRBJ1-4; TRBD1 might be the D (6 bases). The CDR3 contains 15 residues. Germline-derived CDR1 and CDR2 are MRHNA and SNTAGT. Trimming took 6 bases from V and 0 from J, leaving 11 bases between them. The CDR3 DNA sequence: TGTGCCAGCAGGGACAGCCATGCAACTAATGAAAAACTGTTTTTT. It translates to CASRDSHATNEKLFF.

The rearrangement joins TRBV5-1 to TRBJ1-1; no definite D call. The germline gives CDR1 SGHRS, CDR2 YFSETQ. This CDR3 spans 14 amino acids. Trimming stripped 1 base from V and 0 bases from J, with 7 bases between. CDR3 coding DNA: TGCGCCAGCAGCTTGCGGGGAATGAACACTGAAGCTTTCTTT. Encoded protein: CASSLRGMNTEAFF.

V gene TRBV9 combines with J gene TRBJ2-7, with 7 bases aligning to TRBD2. The CDR3 extends over 15 amino acids. The V segment lost 0 bases and the J segment 2 bases; nucleotides outside the gene matches: 5. Germline assignment: CDR1 SGDLS and CDR2 YYNGEE. In DNA, the CDR3 is TGTGCCAGCAGCGTAGGGGAGGGAATAGCCTACGAGCAGTACTTC. Encoded protein: CASSVGEGIAYEQYF.

DNA for the CDR3: TGTGCCAGCAGACTAGCGGGGGGCGGGGAGCTGTTTTTT. Amino acids: CASRLAGGGELFF. The genes are TRBV6-5 and TRBJ2-2; 12 positions match TRBD2. Germline V lookup: CDR1 MNHEY, CDR2 SVGAGI. The CDR3 consists of 13 residues. The ends lost 6 bases at V and 7 bases at J; junction bases unmatched: 0.

The chain is built from TRBV4-1 and TRBJ2-7, with 9 bases fitting TRBD2. Germline CDR1 is MGHRA and CDR2 is YSYEKL. The length of the CDR3 is 17 residues. After removal of 1 base from V and 3 bases from J, the junction contained 10 bases not matched to a gene. CDR3 amino acids: CASSQGIKRGDFYEQYF. The CDR3 coding sequence is TGCGCCAGCAGCCAAGGGATAAAGCGGGGGGACTTCTACGAGCAGTACTTC.

This chain connects TRBV25-1 to TRBJ2-7, with 8 bases that match TRBD2. Germline V gene sequence: CDR1 MGHDK, CDR2 SYGVNS. Trimming cost V 7 bases and J 2 bases; bases outside gene matches: 7. The CDR3 covers 14 residues. CDR3 DNA sequence: TGTGCCAGCAAAGGTAGCGGGGCCACCTACGAGCAGTACTTC. Translation: CASKGSGATYEQYF.

The chain has TRBV21-1 and TRBJ2-3; the tabulated D call, TRBD2, remains unverified against the DNA. TRBV21-1 is a pseudogene segment. The CDR3 spans 19 residues. The CDR3: CASSKEASGVYSSTDTQYF. For the CDR3, the DNA is TGTGCCAGCAGCAAAGAGGCTAGCGGGGTTTATTCTAGCACAGATACGCAGTATTTT.

The V call is TRBV19, the J call TRBJ1-5; tentatively, D is TRBD1 (6 bases). The CDR3 extends over 16 amino acids. CDR1 and CDR2 (germline): LNHDA, SQIVND (reference sequence). V lost 3 bases to trimming and J lost 6 bases, with 18 bases between them. CDR3 nucleotides: TGTGCCAGTAGTATTACGGTGGCGGGGGCCGGTCAGCCCCAGCATTTT. This codes for CASSITVAGAGQPQHF.

V usage is TRBV19 and J usage is TRBJ1-5; D is perhaps TRBD1 (5 bases). Germline values: CDR1 LNHDA, CDR2 SQIVND (reference sequence). V was clipped by 7 bases and J by 5 bases, with 15 bases between them. The CDR3 is 14 amino acids. For the CDR3, the DNA is TGTGCCAGTAACAATCTTCCAGGGCATCAGCCCCAGCATTTT. This translates into CASNNLPGHQPQHF.

CDR3 amino acids: CAISDRQAGSYEQYF. DNA of the CDR3: TGTGCCATCAGTGACAGGCAGGCGGGTTCCTACGAGCAGTACTTC. The chain has TRBV10-3 and TRBJ2-7; D perhaps matches TRBD2 (5 bases). Germline CDR1 is ENHRY and CDR2 is SYGVKD. CDR3 length: 15 residues. Deletions cut 3 bases from V and 1 base from J, with 13 bases between.